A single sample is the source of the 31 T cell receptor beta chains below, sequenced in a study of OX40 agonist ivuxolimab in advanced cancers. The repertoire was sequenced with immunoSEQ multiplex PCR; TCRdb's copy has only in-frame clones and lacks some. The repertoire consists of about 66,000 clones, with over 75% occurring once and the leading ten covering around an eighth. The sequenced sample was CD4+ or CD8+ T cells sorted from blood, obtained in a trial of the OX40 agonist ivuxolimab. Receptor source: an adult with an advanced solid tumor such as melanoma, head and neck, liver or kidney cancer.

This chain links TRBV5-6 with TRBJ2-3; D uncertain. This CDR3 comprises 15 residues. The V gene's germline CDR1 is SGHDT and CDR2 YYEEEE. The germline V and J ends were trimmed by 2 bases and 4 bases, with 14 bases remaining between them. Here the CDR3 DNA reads TGTGCCAGCAGCTTTCCAGACCTCACGCCAGATACGCAGTATTTT. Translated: CASSFPDLTPDTQYF.

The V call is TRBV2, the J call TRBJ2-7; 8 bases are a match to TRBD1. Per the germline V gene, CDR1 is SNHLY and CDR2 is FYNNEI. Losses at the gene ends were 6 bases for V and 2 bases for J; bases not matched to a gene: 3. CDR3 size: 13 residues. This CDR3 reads CASRTGVAYEQYF. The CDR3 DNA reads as TGTGCCAGCAGGACAGGGGTGGCCTACGAGCAGTACTTC.

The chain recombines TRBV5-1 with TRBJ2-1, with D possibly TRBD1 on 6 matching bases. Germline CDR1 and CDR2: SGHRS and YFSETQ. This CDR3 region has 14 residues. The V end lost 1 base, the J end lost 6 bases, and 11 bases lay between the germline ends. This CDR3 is CASSLPDRFNEQFF. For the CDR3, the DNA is TGCGCCAGCAGCTTGCCGGACAGATTCAATGAGCAGTTCTTC.

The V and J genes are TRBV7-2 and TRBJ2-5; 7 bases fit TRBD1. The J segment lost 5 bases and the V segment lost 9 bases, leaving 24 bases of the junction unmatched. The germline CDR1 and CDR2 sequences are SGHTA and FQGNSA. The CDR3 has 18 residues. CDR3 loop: CASTDRVGSPVMWETQYF. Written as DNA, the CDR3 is TGTGCCAGTACCGACAGGGTAGGGTCGCCAGTGATGTGGGAGACCCAGTACTTC.

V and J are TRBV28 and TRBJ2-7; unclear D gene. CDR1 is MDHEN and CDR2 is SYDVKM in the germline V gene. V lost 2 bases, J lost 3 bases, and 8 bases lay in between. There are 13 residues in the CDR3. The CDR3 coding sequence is TGTGCCAGCAGTTTAGCAGGAAGCTACGAGCAGTACTTC. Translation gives CASSLAGSYEQYF.

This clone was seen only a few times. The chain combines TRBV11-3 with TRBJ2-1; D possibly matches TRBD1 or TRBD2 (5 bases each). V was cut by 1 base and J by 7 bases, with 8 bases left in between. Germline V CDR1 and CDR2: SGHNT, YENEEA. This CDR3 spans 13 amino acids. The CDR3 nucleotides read TGTGCCAGCAGCTTAGGTGGGGGAAATGAGCAGTTCTTC. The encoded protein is CASSLGGGNEQFF.

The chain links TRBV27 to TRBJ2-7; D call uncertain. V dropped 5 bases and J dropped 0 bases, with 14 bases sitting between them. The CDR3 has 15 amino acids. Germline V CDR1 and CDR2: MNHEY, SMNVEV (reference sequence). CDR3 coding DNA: TGTGCCAGCAGTCGCCTCGGAGAGATCTCCTACGAGCAGTACTTC. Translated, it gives CASSRLGEISYEQYF.

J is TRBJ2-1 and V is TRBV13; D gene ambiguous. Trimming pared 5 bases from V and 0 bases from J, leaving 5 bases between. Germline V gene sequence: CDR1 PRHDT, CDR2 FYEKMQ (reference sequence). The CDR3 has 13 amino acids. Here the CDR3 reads CASSEPSYNEQFF. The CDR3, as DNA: TGTGCCAGCAGCGAGCCCTCCTACAATGAGCAGTTCTTC.

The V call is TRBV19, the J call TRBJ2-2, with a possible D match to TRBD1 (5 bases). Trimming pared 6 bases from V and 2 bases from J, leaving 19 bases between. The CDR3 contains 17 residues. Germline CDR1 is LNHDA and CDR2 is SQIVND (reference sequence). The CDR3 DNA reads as TGTGCCAGTAGATTTCGTTCTAGGGGCTTCAACACCGGGGAGCTGTTTTTT. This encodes CASRFRSRGFNTGELFF.

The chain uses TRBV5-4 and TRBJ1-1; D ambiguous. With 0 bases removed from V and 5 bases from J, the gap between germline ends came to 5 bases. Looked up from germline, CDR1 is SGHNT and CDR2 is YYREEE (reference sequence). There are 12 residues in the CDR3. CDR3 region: CASSLDSTEAFF. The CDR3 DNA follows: TGTGCCAGCAGCTTGGATTCGACTGAAGCTTTCTTT.

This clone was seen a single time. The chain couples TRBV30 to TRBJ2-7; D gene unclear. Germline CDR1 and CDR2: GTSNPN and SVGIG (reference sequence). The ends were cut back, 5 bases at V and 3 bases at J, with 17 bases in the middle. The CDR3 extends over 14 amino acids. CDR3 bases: TGTGCCTGGGCCCCGGGCTTCCCCAACTACGAGCAGTACTTC. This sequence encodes CAWAPGFPNYEQYF.

The DNA of the CDR3 is TGTGCCACCAGCAGAGATCCCGGGGTGAGATACGAGCAGTACTTC. Encoded protein: CATSRDPGVRYEQYF. V and J are TRBV15 and TRBJ2-7; TRBD2 might be the D (5 bases). V lost 0 bases and J 4 bases, leaving 13 bases between the germline ends. Germline V lookup: CDR1 LNHNV, CDR2 YYDKDF (reference sequence). The CDR3 is 15 amino acids.

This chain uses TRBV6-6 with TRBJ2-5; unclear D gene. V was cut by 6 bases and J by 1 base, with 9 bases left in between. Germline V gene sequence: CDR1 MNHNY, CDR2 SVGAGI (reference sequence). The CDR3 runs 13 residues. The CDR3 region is CASRLQFQETQYF. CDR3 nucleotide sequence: TGTGCCAGCAGGTTACAGTTCCAAGAGACCCAGTACTTC.

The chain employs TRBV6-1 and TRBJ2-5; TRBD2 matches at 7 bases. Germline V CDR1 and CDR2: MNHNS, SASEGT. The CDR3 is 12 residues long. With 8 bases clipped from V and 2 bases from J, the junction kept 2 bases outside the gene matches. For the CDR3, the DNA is TGTGCCAGCGAGGGACTACAAGAGACCCAGTACTTC. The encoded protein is CASEGLQETQYF.

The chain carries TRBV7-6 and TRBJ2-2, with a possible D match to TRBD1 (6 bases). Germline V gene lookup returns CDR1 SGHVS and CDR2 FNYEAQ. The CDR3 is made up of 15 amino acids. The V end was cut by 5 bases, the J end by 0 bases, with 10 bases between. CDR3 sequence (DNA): TGTGCCAGCAGCCCACGGGACACGAACACCGGGGAGCTGTTTTTT. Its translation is CASSPRDTNTGELFF. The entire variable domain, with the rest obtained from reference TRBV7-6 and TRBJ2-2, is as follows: GAGVSQSPRYKVTKRGQDVALRCDPISGHVSLYWYRQALGQGPEFLTYFNYEAQQDKSGLPNDRFSAERPEGSISTLTIQRTEQRDSAMYRCASSPRDTNTGELFFGEGSRLTVL.

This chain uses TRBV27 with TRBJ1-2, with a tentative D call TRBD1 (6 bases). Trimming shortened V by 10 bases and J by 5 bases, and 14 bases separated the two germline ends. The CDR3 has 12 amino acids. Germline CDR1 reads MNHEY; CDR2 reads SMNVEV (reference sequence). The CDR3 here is CATLTGSYGYTF. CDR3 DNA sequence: TGTGCCACCCTAACAGGGAGTTATGGCTACACCTTC.

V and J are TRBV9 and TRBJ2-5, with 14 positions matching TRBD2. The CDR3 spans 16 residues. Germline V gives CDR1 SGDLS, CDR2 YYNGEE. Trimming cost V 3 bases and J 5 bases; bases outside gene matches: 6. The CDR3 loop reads CASSAGTSGGGETQYF. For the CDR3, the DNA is TGTGCCAGCAGCGCAGGGACTAGCGGGGGCGGGGAGACCCAGTACTTC.

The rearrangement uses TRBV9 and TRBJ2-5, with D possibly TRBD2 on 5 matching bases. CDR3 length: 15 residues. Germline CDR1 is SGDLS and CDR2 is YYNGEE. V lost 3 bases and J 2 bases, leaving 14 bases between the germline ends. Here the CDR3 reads CASSAHGRGQETQYF. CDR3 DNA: TGTGCCAGCAGCGCGCACGGCCGGGGACAAGAGACCCAGTACTTC.

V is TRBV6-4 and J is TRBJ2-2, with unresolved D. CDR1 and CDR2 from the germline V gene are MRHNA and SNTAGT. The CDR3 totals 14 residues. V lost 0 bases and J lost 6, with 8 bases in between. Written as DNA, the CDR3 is TGTGCCAGCAGTGACTCTTTCCAATCCGGGGAGCTGTTTTTT. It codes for CASSDSFQSGELFF.

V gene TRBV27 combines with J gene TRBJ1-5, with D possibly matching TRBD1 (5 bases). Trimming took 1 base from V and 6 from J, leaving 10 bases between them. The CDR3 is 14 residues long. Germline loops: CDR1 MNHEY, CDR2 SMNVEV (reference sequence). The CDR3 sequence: CASSLFRVGQPQHF. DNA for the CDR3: TGTGCCAGCAGTTTATTCAGGGTGGGTCAGCCCCAGCATTTT.

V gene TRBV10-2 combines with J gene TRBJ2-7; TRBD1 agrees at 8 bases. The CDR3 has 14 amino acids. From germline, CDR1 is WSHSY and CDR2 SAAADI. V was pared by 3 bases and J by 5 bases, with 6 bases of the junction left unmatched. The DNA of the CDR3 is TGCGCCAGCAGTGAAGGACAGGGTTTCCACGAGCAGTACTTC. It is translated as CASSEGQGFHEQYF.

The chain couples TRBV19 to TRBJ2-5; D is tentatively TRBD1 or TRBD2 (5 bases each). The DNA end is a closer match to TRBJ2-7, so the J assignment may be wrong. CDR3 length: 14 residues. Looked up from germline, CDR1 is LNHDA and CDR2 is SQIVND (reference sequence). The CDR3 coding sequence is TGTGCCAGTAGTCCGGGGCCCAGCCCCTACGAGCAGTACTTC. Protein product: CASSPGPSPYEQYF.

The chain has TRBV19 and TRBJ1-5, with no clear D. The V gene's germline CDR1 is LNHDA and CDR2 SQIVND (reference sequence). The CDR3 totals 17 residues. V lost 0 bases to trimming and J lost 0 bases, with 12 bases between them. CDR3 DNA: TGTGCCAGTAGTATAGATCTGGACGGTAATAGCAATCAGCCCCAGCATTTT. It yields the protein CASSIDLDGNSNQPQHF.

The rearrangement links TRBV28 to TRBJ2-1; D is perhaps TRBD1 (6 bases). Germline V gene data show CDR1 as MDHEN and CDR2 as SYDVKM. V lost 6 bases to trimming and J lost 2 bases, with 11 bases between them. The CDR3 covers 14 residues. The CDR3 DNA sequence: TGTGCCAGCAGACGACAGGAGCCCTACAATGAGCAGTTCTTC. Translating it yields CASRRQEPYNEQFF.

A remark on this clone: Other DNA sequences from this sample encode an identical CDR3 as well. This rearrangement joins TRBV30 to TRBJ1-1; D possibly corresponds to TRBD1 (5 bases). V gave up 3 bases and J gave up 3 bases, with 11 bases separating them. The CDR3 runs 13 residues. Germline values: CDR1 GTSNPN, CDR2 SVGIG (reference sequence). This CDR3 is CAWSVGGDTEAFF. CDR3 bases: TGTGCCTGGAGCGTCGGGGGGGACACTGAAGCTTTCTTT.

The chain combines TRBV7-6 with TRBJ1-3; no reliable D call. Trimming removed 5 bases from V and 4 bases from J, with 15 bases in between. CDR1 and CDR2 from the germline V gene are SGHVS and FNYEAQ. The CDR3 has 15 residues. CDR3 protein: CASSPIAARGNTIYF. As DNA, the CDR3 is TGTGCCAGCAGCCCCATCGCTGCGCGGGGAAACACCATATATTTT. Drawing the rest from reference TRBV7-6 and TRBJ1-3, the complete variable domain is GAGVSQSPRYKVTKRGQDVALRCDPISGHVSLYWYRQALGQGPEFLTYFNYEAQQDKSGLPNDRFSAERPEGSISTLTIQRTEQRDSAMYRCASSPIAARGNTIYFGEGSWLTVV.

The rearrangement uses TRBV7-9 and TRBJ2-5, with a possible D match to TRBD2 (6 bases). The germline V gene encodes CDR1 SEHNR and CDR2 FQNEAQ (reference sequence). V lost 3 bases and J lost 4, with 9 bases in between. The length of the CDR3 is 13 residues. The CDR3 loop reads CASSLGGRETQYF. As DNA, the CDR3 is TGTGCCAGCAGCTTGGGGGGACGAGAGACCCAGTACTTC.

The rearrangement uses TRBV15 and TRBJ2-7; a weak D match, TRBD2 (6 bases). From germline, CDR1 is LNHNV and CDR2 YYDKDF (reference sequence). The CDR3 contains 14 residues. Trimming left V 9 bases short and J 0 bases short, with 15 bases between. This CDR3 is CATKLAASSYEQYF. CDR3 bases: TGTGCCACTAAACTAGCTGCAAGCTCCTACGAGCAGTACTTC. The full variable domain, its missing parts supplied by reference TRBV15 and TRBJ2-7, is DAMVIQNPRYQVTQFGKPVTLSCSQTLNHNVMYWYQQKSSQAPKLLFHYYDKDFNNEADTPDNFQSRRPNTSFCFLDIRSPGLGDTAMYLCATKLAASSYEQYFGPGTRLTVT.

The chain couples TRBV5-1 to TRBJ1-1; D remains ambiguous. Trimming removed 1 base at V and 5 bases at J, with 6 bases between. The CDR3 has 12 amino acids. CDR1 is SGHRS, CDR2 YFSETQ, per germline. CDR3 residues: CASSLSRTEAFF. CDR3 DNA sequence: TGCGCCAGCAGCTTGTCGCGAACTGAAGCTTTCTTT. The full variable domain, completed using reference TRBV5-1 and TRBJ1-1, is KAGVTQTPRYLIKTRGQQVTLSCSPISGHRSVSWYQQTPGQGLQFLFEYFSETQRNKGNFPGRFSGRQFSNSRSEMNVSTLELGDSALYLCASSLSRTEAFFGQGTRLTVV.

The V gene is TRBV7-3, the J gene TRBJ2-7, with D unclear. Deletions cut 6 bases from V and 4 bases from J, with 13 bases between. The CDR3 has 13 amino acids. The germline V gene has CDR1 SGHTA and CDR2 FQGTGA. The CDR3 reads CASRSLAEYEQYF. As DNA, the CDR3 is TGTGCCAGCAGGTCGTTGGCAGAGTACGAGCAGTACTTC.

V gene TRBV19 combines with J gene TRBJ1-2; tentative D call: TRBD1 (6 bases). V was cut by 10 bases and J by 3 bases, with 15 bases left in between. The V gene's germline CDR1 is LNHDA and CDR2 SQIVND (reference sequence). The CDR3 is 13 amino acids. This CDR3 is CATKWTAYYGYTF. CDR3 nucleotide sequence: TGTGCCACAAAGTGGACAGCATACTATGGCTACACCTTC.